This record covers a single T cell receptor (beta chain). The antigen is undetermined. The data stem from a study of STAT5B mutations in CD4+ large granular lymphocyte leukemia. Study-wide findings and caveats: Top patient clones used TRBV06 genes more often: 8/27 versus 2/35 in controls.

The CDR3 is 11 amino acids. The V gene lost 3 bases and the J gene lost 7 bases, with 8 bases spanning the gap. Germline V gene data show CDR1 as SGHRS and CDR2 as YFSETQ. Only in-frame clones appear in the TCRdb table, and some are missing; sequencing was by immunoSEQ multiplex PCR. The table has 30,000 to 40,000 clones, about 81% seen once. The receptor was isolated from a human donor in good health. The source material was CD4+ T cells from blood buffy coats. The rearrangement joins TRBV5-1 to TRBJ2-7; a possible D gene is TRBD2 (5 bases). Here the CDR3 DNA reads TGCGCCAGCAGCTATCGGGAAGAGCAGTACTTC. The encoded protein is CASSYREEQYF.